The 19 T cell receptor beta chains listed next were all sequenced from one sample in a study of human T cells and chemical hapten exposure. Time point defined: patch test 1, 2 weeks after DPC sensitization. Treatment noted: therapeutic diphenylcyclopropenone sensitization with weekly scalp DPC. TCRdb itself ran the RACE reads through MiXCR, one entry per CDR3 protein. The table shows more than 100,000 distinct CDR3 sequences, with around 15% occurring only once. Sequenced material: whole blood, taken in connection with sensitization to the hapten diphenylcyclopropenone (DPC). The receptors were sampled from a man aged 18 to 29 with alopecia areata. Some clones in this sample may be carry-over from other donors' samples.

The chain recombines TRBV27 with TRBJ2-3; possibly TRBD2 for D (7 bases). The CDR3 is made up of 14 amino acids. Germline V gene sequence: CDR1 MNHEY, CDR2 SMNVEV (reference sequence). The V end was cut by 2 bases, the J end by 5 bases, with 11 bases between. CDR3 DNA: TGTGCCAGCAGTTTAAGGGGAGGGGGAGATACGCAGTATTTT. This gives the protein CASSLRGGGDTQYF.

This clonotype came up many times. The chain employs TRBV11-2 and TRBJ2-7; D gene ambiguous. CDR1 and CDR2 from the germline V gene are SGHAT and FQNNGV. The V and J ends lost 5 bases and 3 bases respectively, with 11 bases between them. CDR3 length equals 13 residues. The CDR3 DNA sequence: TGTGCCAGCAGCCAGGACCAGATCTACGAGCAGTACTTC. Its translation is CASSQDQIYEQYF.

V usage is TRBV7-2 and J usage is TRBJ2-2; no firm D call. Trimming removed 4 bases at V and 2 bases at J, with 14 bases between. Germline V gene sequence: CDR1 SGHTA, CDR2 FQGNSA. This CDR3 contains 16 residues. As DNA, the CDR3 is TGTGCCAGCAGCTCGCGCCCGGGCCTCAACACCGGGGAGCTGTTTTTT. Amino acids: CASSSRPGLNTGELFF.

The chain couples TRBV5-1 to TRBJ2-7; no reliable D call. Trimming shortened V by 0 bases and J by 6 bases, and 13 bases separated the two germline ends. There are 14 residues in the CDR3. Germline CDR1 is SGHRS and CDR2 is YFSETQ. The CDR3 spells CASSLVWGSGEQYV. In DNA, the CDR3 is TGCGCCAGCAGCTTGGTTTGGGGATCTGGCGAGCAGTACGTC.

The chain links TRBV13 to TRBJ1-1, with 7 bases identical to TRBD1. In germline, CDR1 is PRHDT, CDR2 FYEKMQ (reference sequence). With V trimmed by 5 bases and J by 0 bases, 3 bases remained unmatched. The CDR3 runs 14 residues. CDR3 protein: CASSVDRVNTEAFF. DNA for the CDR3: TGTGCCAGCAGCGTCGACAGGGTGAACACTGAAGCTTTCTTT.

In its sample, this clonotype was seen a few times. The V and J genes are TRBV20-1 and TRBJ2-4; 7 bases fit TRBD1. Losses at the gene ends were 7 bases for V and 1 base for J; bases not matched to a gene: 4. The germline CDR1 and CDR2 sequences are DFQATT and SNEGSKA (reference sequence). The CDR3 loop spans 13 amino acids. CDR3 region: CSGQGFAKNIQYF. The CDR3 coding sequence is TGCAGTGGACAGGGATTTGCCAAAAACATTCAGTACTTC.

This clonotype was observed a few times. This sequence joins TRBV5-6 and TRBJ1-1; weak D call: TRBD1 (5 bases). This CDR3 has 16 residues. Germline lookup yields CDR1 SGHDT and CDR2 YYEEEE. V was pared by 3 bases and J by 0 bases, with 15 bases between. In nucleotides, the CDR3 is TGTGCCAGCAGCTCGTGGGGGAGATTTATGAACACTGAAGCTTTCTTT. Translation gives CASSSWGRFMNTEAFF.

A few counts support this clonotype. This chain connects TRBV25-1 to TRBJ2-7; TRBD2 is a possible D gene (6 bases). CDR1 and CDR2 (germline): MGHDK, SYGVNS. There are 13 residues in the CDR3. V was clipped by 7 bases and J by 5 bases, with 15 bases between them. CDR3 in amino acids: CASNSWGEDEQYV. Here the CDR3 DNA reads TGTGCCAGCAATTCATGGGGGGAAGACGAGCAGTACGTC.

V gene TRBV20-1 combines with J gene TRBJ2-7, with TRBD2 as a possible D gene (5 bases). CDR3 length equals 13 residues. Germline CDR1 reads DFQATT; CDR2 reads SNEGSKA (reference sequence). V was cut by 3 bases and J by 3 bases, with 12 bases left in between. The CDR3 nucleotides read TGCAGTGCTAGTGACTACTCGTACTACGAGCAGTACGTC. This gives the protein CSASDYSYYEQYV.

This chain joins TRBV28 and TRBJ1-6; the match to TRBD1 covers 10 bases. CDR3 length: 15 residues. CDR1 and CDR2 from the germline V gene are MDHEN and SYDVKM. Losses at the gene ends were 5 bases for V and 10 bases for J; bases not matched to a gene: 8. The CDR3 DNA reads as TGTGCCAGCAGTGGTCGGGACAGGGGTAGATCACCCCTCCACTTT. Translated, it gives CASSGRDRGRSPLHF.

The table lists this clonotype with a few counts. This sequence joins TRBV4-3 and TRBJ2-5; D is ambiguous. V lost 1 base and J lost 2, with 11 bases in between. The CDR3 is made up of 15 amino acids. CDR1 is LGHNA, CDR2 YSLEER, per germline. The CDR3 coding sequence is TGCGCCAGCAGCCAAGGTGGCCGTTCACAAGAGACCCAGTACTTC. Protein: CASSQGGRSQETQYF.

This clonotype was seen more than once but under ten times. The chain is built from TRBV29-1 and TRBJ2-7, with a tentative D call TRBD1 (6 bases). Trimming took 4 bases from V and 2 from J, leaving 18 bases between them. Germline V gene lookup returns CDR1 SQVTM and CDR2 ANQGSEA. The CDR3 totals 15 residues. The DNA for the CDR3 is TGCAGCGTTGGAGGGGACATTGGGAAACCCTACGAGCAGTACTTC. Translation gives CSVGGDIGKPYEQYF.

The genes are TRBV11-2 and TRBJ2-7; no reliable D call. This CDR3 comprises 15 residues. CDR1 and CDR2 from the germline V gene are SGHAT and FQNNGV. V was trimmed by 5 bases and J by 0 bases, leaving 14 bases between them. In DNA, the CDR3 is TGTGCCAGCAGCCCCTGGGCCCCTGGCTCCTACGAGCAGTACTTC. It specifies CASSPWAPGSYEQYF.

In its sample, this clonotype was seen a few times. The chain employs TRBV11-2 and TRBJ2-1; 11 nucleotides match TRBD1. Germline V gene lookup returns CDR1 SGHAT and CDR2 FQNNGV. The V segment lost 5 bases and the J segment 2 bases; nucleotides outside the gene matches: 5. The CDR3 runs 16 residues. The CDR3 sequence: CASSRRTGGAYNEQFF. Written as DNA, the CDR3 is TGTGCCAGCAGCCGGAGGACAGGGGGCGCCTACAATGAGCAGTTCTTC.

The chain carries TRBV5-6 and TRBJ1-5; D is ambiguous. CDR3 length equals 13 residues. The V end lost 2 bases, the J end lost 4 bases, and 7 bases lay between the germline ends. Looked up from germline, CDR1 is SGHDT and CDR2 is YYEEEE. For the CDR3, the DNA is TGTGCCAGCAGCTTCGGGGATAATCAGCCCCAGCATTTT. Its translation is CASSFGDNQPQHF. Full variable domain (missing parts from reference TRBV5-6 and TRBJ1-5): DAGVTQSPTHLIKTRGQQVTLRCSPKSGHDTVSWYQQALGQGPQFIFQYYEEEERQRGNFPDRFSGHQFPNYSSELNVNALLLGDSALYLCASSFGDNQPQHFGDGTRLSIL.

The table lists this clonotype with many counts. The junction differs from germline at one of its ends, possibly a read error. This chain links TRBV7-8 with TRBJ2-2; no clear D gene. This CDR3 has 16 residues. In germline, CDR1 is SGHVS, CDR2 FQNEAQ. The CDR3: CASSRHRPELPGELFF. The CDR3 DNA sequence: TGTGCCAGCAGCCGACATAGACCAGAGCTCCCCGGCGAGCTGTTTTTT.

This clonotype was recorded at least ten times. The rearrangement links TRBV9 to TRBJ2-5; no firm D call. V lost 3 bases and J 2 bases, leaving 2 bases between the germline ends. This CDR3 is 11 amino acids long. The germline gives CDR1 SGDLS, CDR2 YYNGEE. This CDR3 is CASSGQETQYF. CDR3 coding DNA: TGTGCCAGCAGCGGTCAAGAGACCCAGTACTTC. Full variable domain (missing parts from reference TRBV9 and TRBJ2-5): DSGVTQTPKHLITATGQRVTLRCSPRSGDLSVYWYQQSLDQGLQFLIQYYNGEERAKGNILERFSAQQFPDLHSELNLSSLELGDSALYFCASSGQETQYFGPGTRLLVL.

The CDR3 nucleotides are TGCGCCAGCAGCTTGGTGGGGGCGCATGAAGAGACCCAGTACTTC. Encoded protein: CASSLVGAHEETQYF. V is TRBV5-1 and J is TRBJ2-5, with a weak D call TRBD1 (6 bases). Trimming removed 0 bases from V and 3 bases from J, with 12 bases in between. The CDR3 has 15 amino acids. Germline V CDR1 and CDR2: SGHRS, YFSETQ.

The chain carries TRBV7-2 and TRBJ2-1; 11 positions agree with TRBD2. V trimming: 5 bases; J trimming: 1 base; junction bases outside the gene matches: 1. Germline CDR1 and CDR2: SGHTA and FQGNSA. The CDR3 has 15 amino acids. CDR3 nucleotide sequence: TGTGCCAGCAGCCGACTAGCGGGGTCCTACAATGAGCAGTTCTTC. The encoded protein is CASSRLAGSYNEQFF.